A selection of T cell receptor beta chains follows, all from one sample in a study of shared clonotypes between healthy human individuals. Repertoires were generated with immunoSEQ multiplex PCR, while TCRdb's copy carries only in-frame clones and drops some. In the table there are 730,000 or so clones, about three quarters of which are singletons. Material for sequencing was memory CD4+ T cells sorted from blood. The receptors derive from a woman in her twenties or thirties in good health. CDR3s include the opening cysteine and the closing phenylalanine or tryptophan. The D gene is left open where the match is weak. Size tells how often a clone was seen (once, few, many) or the class of an expanded clone, and some rows leave it out.

cdr3_aa | cdr3_nt | clone_size | j_call | d_call | v_call
CASAQANTYEQYF | TGTGCCAGTGCACAAGCGAATACCTACGAGCAGTACTTC | . | TRBJ2-7 | . | TRBV28
CASSVHSGNTIYF | TGTGCCAGCAGCGTTCACTCTGGAAACACCATATATTTT | . | TRBJ1-3 | . | TRBV9
CASSPGGDSGKLFF | TGCGCCAGCAGCCCGGGGGGGGACAGCGGAAAACTGTTTTTT | . | TRBJ1-4 | TRBD1 | TRBV4-1
CASSLEAGPRIEQYF | TGTGCCAGCAGCTTAGAGGCGGGGCCGAGGATCGAGCAGTACTTC | . | TRBJ2-7 | . | TRBV7-3
CASSPRTGEGYTF | TGTGCCAGCAGCCCCCGGACAGGGGAAGGCTACACCTTC | . | TRBJ1-2 | TRBD1 | TRBV7-3
CASSLTQETQYF | TGTGCCAGCAGCCTAACCCAAGAGACCCAGTACTTC | . | TRBJ2-5 | . | TRBV9
CASSSSYRDTQYF | TGTGCCAGCAGCTCATCCTATAGGGATACGCAGTATTTT | few | TRBJ2-3 | . | TRBV11-3
CATSRETGLSYEQYF | TGTGCCACCAGCAGAGAAACCGGGCTTTCCTACGAGCAGTACTTC | . | TRBJ2-7 | . | TRBV15
CASSVDPAGRLYNEQFF | TGTGCCAGCAGCGTAGACCCAGCGGGGCGCCTCTACAATGAGCAGTTCTTC | . | TRBJ2-1 | TRBD2 | TRBV9
CASSLTTSGRGGEQYF | TGTGCCAGCTCACTCACGACTAGCGGGAGAGGCGGCGAGCAGTACTTC | . | TRBJ2-7 | TRBD2 | TRBV18
CASSSPGEPTYEQYF | TGTGCCAGCAGCTCCCCTGGGGAGCCCACCTACGAGCAGTACTTC | . | TRBJ2-7 | . | TRBV11-2
CASSLAPSGRIADTQYF | TGCGCCAGCAGCTTGGCCCCTAGCGGGAGAATAGCAGATACGCAGTATTTT | . | TRBJ2-3 | TRBD2 | TRBV5-1
CAISESGAREHEQYF | TGTGCCATCAGTGAGTCGGGTGCGAGGGAACACGAGCAGTACTTC | . | TRBJ2-7 | . | TRBV10-3
CASKVYGIDTGELFF | TGTGCCAGCAAAGTGTACGGCATTGACACCGGGGAGCTGTTTTTT | . | TRBJ2-2 | . | TRBV2
CASSLSVLPGTEAFF | TGCGCCAGCAGCTTGAGCGTGCTCCCGGGGACTGAAGCTTTCTTT | . | TRBJ1-1 | . | TRBV5-1
CASSEDGSSKETQYF | TGTGCCAGCAGTGAGGACGGGTCCTCAAAAGAGACCCAGTACTTC | few | TRBJ2-5 | . | TRBV28
CASSQLDRNYEQYF | TGTGCCAGCAGTCAACTGGACAGAAACTACGAGCAGTACTTC | . | TRBJ2-7 | . | TRBV6-5
CASSLVRLAGYNEQFF | TGTGCCAGCAGCTTGGTTCGACTAGCGGGGTACAATGAGCAGTTCTTC | . | TRBJ2-1 | TRBD2 | TRBV5-6
CASTPSESGNEKLFF | TGTGCCAGCACACCCTCGGAGTCAGGGAATGAAAAACTGTTTTTT | . | TRBJ1-4 | . | TRBV28
CASSSYNSPLHF | TGTGCCAGCAGCTCCTATAATTCACCCCTCCACTTT | once | TRBJ1-6 | . | TRBV7-2
CASSYKHSNQPQHF | TGTGCCAGCAGTTATAAGCATAGCAATCAGCCCCAGCATTTT | . | TRBJ1-5 | . | TRBV6-9
CASSLGSSGTYEQYF | TGTGCCAGCAGCTTAGGGTCTAGCGGGACTTACGAGCAGTACTTC | . | TRBJ2-7 | TRBD2 | TRBV11-2
CASSYGTGANQPQHF | TGTGCCAGCAGCTATGGGACAGGGGCCAATCAGCCCCAGCATTTT | . | TRBJ1-5 | TRBD1 | TRBV7-9
CASSIGSQPQHF | TGTGCCAGTAGTATAGGCTCTCAGCCCCAGCATTTT | . | TRBJ1-5 | . | TRBV19
CATSKGGGRKEKLFF | TGTGCCACCAGCAAAGGGGGGGGAAGGAAAGAAAAACTGTTTTTT | . | TRBJ1-4 | . | TRBV15
CASRHGINTGELFF | TGTGCCAGCAGGCACGGGATCAACACCGGGGAGCTGTTTTTT | . | TRBJ2-2 | . | TRBV28
CASSPDRGNEKLFF | TGTGCCAGCAGTCCGGACAGGGGTAATGAAAAACTGTTTTTT | . | TRBJ1-4 | TRBD1 | TRBV7-2
CASSSKSSGSGAFF | TGTGCCAGCAGCTCAAAAAGCTCAGGGTCAGGAGCTTTCTTT | . | TRBJ1-1 | . | TRBV6-5
CASTNYEQYF | TGTGCCAGCACAAACTACGAGCAGTACTTC | . | TRBJ2-7 | . | TRBV27
CASSLRLAGLTYEQYF | TGTGCCAGCAGCTTAAGACTAGCGGGACTCACCTACGAGCAGTACTTC | many | TRBJ2-7 | TRBD2 | TRBV5-5
CASSYRWTGGYEQYF | TGTGCCAGCAGTTACCGATGGACAGGGGGATACGAGCAGTACTTC | . | TRBJ2-7 | TRBD1 | TRBV6-6
CASTSGRAGEQFF | TGTGCCTCCACTAGCGGGAGGGCCGGTGAGCAGTTCTTC | many | TRBJ2-1 | TRBD2 | TRBV30
CASSRGGAGAGELFF | TGTGCCAGCAGTCGAGGGGGCGCGGGGGCCGGGGAGCTGTTTTTT | once | TRBJ2-2 | . | TRBV28
CASSIYGPTEAFF | TGTGCCAGTAGTATATATGGGCCCACTGAAGCTTTCTTT | . | TRBJ1-1 | . | TRBV19
CASSPWIKETQYF | TGTGCCAGCTCACCCTGGATAAAGGAGACCCAGTACTTC | . | TRBJ2-5 | . | TRBV18
CASSFGGRGYRSVTYNEQFF | TGTGCCAGTAGTTTTGGTGGGAGAGGGTATAGGAGCGTGACCTACAATGAGCAGTTCTTC | . | TRBJ2-1 | . | TRBV19
CASSPRQATNEKLFF | TGTGCCAGCTCACCACGACAGGCGACTAATGAAAAACTGTTTTTT | . | TRBJ1-4 | . | TRBV18
CASSIDTGAIFSEQYF | TGTGCCAGTAGTATTGATACAGGGGCGATTTTTTCCGAGCAGTACTTC | . | TRBJ2-7 | TRBD1 | TRBV19
CASSTDGDYGYTF | TGCGCCAGCAGCACGGACGGGGACTATGGCTACACCTTC | once | TRBJ1-2 | . | TRBV5-1
CAISEIADLTDTQYF | TGTGCCATCAGTGAGATAGCGGACCTCACAGATACGCAGTATTTT | once | TRBJ2-3 | . | TRBV10-3
CAWSVEQAPGNTIYF | TGTGCCTGGAGTGTCGAACAGGCCCCTGGAAACACCATATATTTT | . | TRBJ1-3 | . | TRBV30
CSVVRGDRSTDTQYF | TGCAGCGTCGTCCGGGGGGACAGAAGCACAGATACGCAGTATTTT | . | TRBJ2-3 | . | TRBV29-1
CASSRRQPMNTEAFF | TGTGCCAGCAGCCGCCGCCAGCCTATGAACACTGAAGCTTTCTTT | few | TRBJ1-1 | . | TRBV5-4